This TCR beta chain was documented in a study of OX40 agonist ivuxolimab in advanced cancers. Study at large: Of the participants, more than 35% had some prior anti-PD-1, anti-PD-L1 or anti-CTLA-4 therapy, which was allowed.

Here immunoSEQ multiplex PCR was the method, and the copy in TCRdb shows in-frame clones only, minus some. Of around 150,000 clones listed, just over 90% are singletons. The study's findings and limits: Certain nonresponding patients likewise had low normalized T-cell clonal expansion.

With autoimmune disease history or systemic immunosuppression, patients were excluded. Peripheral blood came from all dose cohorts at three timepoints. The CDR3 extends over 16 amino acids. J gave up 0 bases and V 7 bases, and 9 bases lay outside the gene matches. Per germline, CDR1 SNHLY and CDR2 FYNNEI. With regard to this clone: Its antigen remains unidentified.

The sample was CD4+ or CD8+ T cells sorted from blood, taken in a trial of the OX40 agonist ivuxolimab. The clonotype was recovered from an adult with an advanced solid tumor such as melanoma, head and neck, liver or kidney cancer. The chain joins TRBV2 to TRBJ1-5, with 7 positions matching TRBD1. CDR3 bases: TGTGCCAGCACTACCTCGACAGGGCCTAGCAATCAGCCCCAGCATTTT. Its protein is CASTTSTGPSNQPQHF.